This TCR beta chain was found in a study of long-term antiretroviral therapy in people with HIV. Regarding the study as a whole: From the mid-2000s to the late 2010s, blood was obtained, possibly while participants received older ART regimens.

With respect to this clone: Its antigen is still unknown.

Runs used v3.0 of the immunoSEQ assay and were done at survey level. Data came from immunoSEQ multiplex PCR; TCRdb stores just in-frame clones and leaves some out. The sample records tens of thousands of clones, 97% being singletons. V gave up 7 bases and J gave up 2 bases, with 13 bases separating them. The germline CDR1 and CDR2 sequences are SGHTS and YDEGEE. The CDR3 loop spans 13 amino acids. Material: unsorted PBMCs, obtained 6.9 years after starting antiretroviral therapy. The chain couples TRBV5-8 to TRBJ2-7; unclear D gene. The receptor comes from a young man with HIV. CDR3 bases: TGTGCCAGCGGAGCTGGCTACACCTACGAGCAGTACTTC. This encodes CASGAGYTYEQYF.